This T cell receptor beta chain was retrieved from a study of monozygotic twins with inflammatory bowel disease. The CDR3 covers 13 residues. CDR1 and CDR2 from the germline V gene are MNHEY and SVGEGT. TCRdb reprocessed the 5' RACE reads and reports one entry per CDR3 protein, with no DNA. This repertoire comprises some 130,000 distinct CDR3 sequences; its ten largest clones make up about 1.2%. The chain carries TRBV6-2 or TRBV6-3 and TRBJ1-5. Sequenced: blood. The receptor comes from a human donor with ulcerative colitis or Crohn's disease, or a healthy co-twin of an affected twin (not recorded which). The CDR3 here is CASSYAEYQPQHF.